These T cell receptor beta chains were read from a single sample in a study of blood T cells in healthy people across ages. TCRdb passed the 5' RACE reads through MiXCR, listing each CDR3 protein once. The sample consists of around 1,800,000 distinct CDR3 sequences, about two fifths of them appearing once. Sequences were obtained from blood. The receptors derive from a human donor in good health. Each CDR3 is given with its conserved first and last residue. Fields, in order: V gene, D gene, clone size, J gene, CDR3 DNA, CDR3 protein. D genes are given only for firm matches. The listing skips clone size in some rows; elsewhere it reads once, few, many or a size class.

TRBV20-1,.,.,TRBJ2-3,TGCAGTGCGTCCGCGGGGACCACAGATACGCAGTATTTT,CSASAGTTDTQYF
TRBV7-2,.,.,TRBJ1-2,TGTGTCAGCAGCTTAGGAGGATTCGGCTATGGCTACACCTTC,CVSSLGGFGYGYTF
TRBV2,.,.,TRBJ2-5,TGTGCCAGCAGTTTCCTAACGGAGACCCAGTACTTC,CASSFLTETQYF
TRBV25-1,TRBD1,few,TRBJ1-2,TGTGCCAGCAGACAGGGGTTTTCGACCGACTACACCTTC,CASRQGFSTDYTF
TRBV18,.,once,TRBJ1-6,TGTGCCAGCTCACCACCGCCAGGGGAGTCGAGCTCCTATAATTCACCCCTCCACTTT,CASSPPPGESSSYNSPLHF
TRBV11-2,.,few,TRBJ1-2,TGTGCCAGCAGCTTAGATCGTTTTTCGGGGAACTATGGCTACACCTTC,CASSLDRFSGNYGYTF
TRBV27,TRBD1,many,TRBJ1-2,TGTGCCAGCAGTAACCTAGACAGGGGTGGCTACACCTTC,CASSNLDRGGYTF
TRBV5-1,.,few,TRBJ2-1,TGCGCCAGCAGCTTGACAGATCTCTCCTACAATGAGCAGTTCTTC,CASSLTDLSYNEQFF
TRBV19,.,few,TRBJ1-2,TGTGCCAGTAGTATAGAGGCCCGACAGAACTATGGCTACACCTTC,CASSIEARQNYGYTF
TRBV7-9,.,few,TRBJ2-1,TGTGCCAGCAGCAGACAGGGAGGTAGTAATGAGCAGTTCTTC,CASSRQGGSNEQFF
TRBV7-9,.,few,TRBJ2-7,TGTGCCAGCAGCTTAGAGGCTAGGAAGCAGTACTTC,CASSLEARKQYF
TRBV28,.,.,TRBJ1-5,TGTGCCAGCAGTTTATTGACAAGGAATCAGCCCCAGCATTTT,CASSLLTRNQPQHF
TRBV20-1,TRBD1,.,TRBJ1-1,TGCAGTGCTAGAGATATGGGACAGGGCCTGAACACTGAAGCTTTCTTT,CSARDMGQGLNTEAFF
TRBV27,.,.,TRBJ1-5,TGTGCCAGCAGCACGACAGTTTTTGGCAATCAGCCCCAGCATTTT,CASSTTVFGNQPQHF
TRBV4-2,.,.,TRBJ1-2,TGTGCCAGCAGCCAAGAACCCGCTAACTATGGCCACACCTTC,CASSQEPANYGHTF
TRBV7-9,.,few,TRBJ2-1,TGTGCCAGCGGACCGCGGTACCAACAATACAATGAGCAGTTCTTC,CASGPRYQQYNEQFF
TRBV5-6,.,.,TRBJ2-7,TGTGCCAGCAGCCGGGACTCGAGATCCTACGAGCAGTACTTC,CASSRDSRSYEQYF
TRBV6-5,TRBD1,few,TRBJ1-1,TGTGCCAGCACCCGGACAGGAACCACTGAAGCTTTCTTT,CASTRTGTTEAFF
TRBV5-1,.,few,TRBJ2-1,TGCGCCAGCAGCCCTGGGGGGAGCGGGTCACACAATGAGCAGTTCTTC,CASSPGGSGSHNEQFF
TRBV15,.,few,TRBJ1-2,TGTGCCACCAGCAGAGATCCCAGTCTGGGCGGCTACACCTTC,CATSRDPSLGGYTF
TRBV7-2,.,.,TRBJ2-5,TGTGCCAGCAGCTCGTCGGGGCGTCCGGAGACCCAGTACTTC,CASSSSGRPETQYF
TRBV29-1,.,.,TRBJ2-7,TGCGGCACCAAGGGGGTGGCCTACGAGCAGTACTTC,CGTKGVAYEQYF
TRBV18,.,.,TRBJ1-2,TGTGCCAGCAGCCCTCAAAAGGGTCAGGGAATCTGGGCTAACTATGGCTACACCTTC,CASSPQKGQGIWANYGYTF
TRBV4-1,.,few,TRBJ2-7,TGCGCCAGCAGCCAAGATCGTGCGGCACCCCTATCCTACGAGCAGTACTTC,CASSQDRAAPLSYEQYF
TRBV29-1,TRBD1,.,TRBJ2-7,TGCAGCGTTGCTCCCCGGACAGGGGCCTACGAGCAGTACTTC,CSVAPRTGAYEQYF
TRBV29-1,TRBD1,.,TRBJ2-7,TGCAGCGTTGAAGATGACAGGGGGCCGCGCGAGCAGTACTTC,CSVEDDRGPREQYF
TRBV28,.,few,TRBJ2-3,TGTGCCAGCACCATGGGACCACAGCTAGATACGCAGTATTTT,CASTMGPQLDTQYF
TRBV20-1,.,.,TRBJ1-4,TGCAGTGCTAGAGGGTTACAGGCCTCTTATGAAAAACTGTTTTTT,CSARGLQASYEKLFF
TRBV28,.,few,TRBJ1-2,TGTGCCAGCAGTTTAGTCAGGGCTGGGGGCTACACCTTC,CASSLVRAGGYTF
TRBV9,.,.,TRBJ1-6,TGTGCCAGCAGCGTAGCCGGGGGAATTACGGGGAATTCACCCCTCCACTTT,CASSVAGGITGNSPLHF
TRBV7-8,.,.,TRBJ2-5,TGTGCCAGCAGCTTAGGGATAGGGCAGACCCAGTACTTC,CASSLGIGQTQYF
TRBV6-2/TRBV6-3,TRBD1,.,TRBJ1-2,TGTGCCAGCGCGGACAGGGTAGGATTCAGGGATGGCTACACCTTC,CASADRVGFRDGYTF
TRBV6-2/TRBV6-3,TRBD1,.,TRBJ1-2,TGTGCCAGCGTGGGGACAGTCTATGGCTACACCTTC,CASVGTVYGYTF
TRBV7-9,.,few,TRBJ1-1,TGTGCCAGCAGTGGGGTCTCTGGGTACACTGAAGCTTTCTTT,CASSGVSGYTEAFF
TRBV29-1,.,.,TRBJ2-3,TGCAGCGTTCGGAGGGGAGGCACAGATACGCAGTATTTT,CSVRRGGTDTQYF
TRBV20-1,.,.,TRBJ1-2,TGCAGTGCTACTACAGGGAACGGTGGCTACACCTTC,CSATTGNGGYTF
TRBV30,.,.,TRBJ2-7,TGTGCCTGGACAACGGGATCGGGCGGCGAGCAGTACTTC,CAWTTGSGGEQYF
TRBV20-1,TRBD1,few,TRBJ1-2,TGCAGTGCTGGCTGGGACAGGGGTTATGGCTACACCTTC,CSAGWDRGYGYTF
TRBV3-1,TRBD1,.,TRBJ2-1,TGTGCCAGCAGCCACCTACAGGGGTCCTACAATGAGCAGTTCTTC,CASSHLQGSYNEQFF
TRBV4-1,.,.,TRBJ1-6,TGCGCCAGCAGCCAAGGTGGGGTAACGATTTCACCCCTCCACTTT,CASSQGGVTISPLHF
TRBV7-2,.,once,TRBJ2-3,TGTGCCAGCAGCTTATTTCAGGGGATCACAGATACGCAGTATTTT,CASSLFQGITDTQYF
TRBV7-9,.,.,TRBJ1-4,TGTGCCAGCAGCTTACCGGGGACTCTGTTTTTT,CASSLPGTLFF
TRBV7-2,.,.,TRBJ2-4,TGTGCCAGCAGCTTAGAAAGGCAGGGTAATCAGTACTTC,CASSLERQGNQYF
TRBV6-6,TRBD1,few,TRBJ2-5,TGTGCCAGCAGACCAGACAGGGCGGGGACCCAGTACTTC,CASRPDRAGTQYF